Presented here are 10 T cell receptor beta chains from one specimen sequenced in a study of primary melanoma T cells and metastatic recurrence. The method was immunoSEQ multiplex PCR; TCRdb's version includes in-frame clones alone and lacks a portion of them. This repertoire shows about 1,100 clones, roughly 75% found once; its top ten account for about 4.4%. The specimen was melanoma tumor tissue. Every receptor here comes from a human donor with melanoma.

The chain links TRBV30 to TRBJ1-1; D not certain. The CDR3 has 14 residues. Trimming shortened V by 3 bases and J by 0 bases, and 11 bases separated the two germline ends. The V gene's germline CDR1 is GTSNPN and CDR2 SVGIG (reference sequence). CDR3 sequence (DNA): TGTGCCTGGAGGCAACACGGCATGAACACTGAAGCTTTCTTT. This encodes CAWRQHGMNTEAFF.

The CDR3 is CASRGTGDNEQFF. CDR3 nucleotides: TGTGCCAGCAGAGGGACAGGGGACAATGAGCAGTTCTTC. This chain connects TRBV6-8 to TRBJ2-1, with 10 bases matching TRBD1. Germline values: CDR1 MNHGY, CDR2 SAAAGT. There are 13 residues in the CDR3. V shed 6 bases, J shed 5 bases, and the junction held 1 base outside the gene matches.

The gene calls are TRBV6-8 and TRBJ2-3, with TRBD2 identical over 10 bases. The CDR3 runs to 17 residues. V gave up 7 bases and J gave up 3 bases; unmatched junction bases: 13. The germline CDR1 and CDR2 sequences are MNHGY and SAAAGT. Here the CDR3 reads CASNARGGAGGTDTQYF. The CDR3 bases are TGTGCCAGCAACGCCAGGGGGGGAGCGGGAGGGACAGATACGCAGTATTTT.

A remark on this clone: A nucleotide was unread or ambiguous, so the corresponding amino acid is written X. The chain couples TRBV4-1 to TRBJ1-3; D uncertain. The length of the CDR3 is 12 residues. Trimming took 3 bases from V and 4 from J, leaving 4 bases between them. Germline lookup yields CDR1 MGHRA and CDR2 YSYEKL. CDR3 nucleotide sequence: TGCGCCAGCAGCCAGARAGGAAACACCATATATTTT. It encodes CASSQXGNTIYF.

This chain connects TRBV30 to TRBJ1-6; no definite D call. CDR1 GTSNPN and CDR2 SVGIG come from the germline V gene (reference sequence). Deletions cut 6 bases from V and 8 bases from J, with 14 bases between. The CDR3 has 13 residues. In DNA, the CDR3 is TGTGCCTGCAACATCCGTAGTGATTCACCCCTCCACTTT. Amino acid sequence: CACNIRSDSPLHF.

The rearrangement joins TRBV6-4 to TRBJ2-3, with D tentatively TRBD2 (5 bases). The CDR3 is 11 amino acids. CDR1 and CDR2 from the germline V gene are MRHNA and SNTAGT. The V end was cut by 6 bases, the J end by 6 bases, with 7 bases between. CDR3 region: CASRTRDTQYF. CDR3 nucleotide sequence: TGTGCCAGCAGAACTAGGGATACGCAGTATTTT.

This sequence joins TRBV6-8 and TRBJ2-4; D remains ambiguous. The ends were cut back, 6 bases at V and 0 bases at J, with 9 bases in the middle. Germline loops: CDR1 MNHGY, CDR2 SAAAGT. The CDR3 totals 14 residues. The CDR3 nucleotides read TGTGCCAGCAGAGAGTCAATAGCCAAAAACATTCAGTACTTC. Residues: CASRESIAKNIQYF.

This chain uses TRBV30 with TRBJ2-6, with D perhaps given as TRBD1 or TRBD2 (5 bases each). The CDR3 contains 19 residues. The V and J ends lost 0 bases and 0 bases respectively, with 18 bases between them. The germline CDR1 and CDR2 sequences are GTSNPN and SVGIG (reference sequence). CDR3 region: CAWSVQEVARNSGANVLTF. In DNA form, the CDR3 reads TGTGCCTGGAGTGTACAGGAGGTCGCGAGGAACTCTGGGGCCAACGTCCTGACTTTC.

This chain joins TRBV5-1 and TRBJ2-1, with D uncertain. Germline loops: CDR1 SGHRS, CDR2 YFSETQ. The germline V and J ends were trimmed by 0 bases and 4 bases, with 8 bases remaining between them. The CDR3 contains 14 residues. This CDR3 is CASSLAGTYNEQFF. As DNA, the CDR3 is TGCGCCAGCAGCTTGGCCGGCACATACAATGAGCAGTTCTTC.

The chain uses TRBV28 and TRBJ2-2; 8 positions agree with TRBD2. Germline V CDR1 and CDR2: MDHEN, SYDVKM. This CDR3 has 16 amino acids. V gave up 3 bases and J gave up 6 bases; unmatched junction bases: 9. The CDR3 DNA sequence: TGTGCCAGCAGTTTCCATCGGGGGGGCCAACCCGGGGAGCTGTTTTTT. Protein sequence: CASSFHRGGQPGELFF. Based on the CDR3 plus reference TRBV28 and TRBJ2-2, the full variable domain is DVKVTQSSRYLVKRTGEKVFLECVQDMDHENMFWYRQDPGLGLRLIYFSYDVKMKEKGDIPEGYSVSREKKERFSLILESASTNQTSMYLCASSFHRGGQPGELFFGEGSRLTVL.